This entry concerns a single T cell receptor beta chain. The antigen is unknown. CDR1 is KGHSH, CDR2 LQKENI, per germline. The CDR3 covers 15 residues. V lost 3 bases, J lost 3 bases, and 15 bases lay in between. The data derive from a study of shared clonotypes between healthy human individuals. As for the study in general: The cohort comprised a couple of women and a few men. Their ages spanned 18 to 49 years.

Assay used: immunoSEQ multiplex PCR; TCRdb lists only in-frame clones, some missing. Among about 380,000 clones listed, about 96% were seen once. Study findings and constraints: Relative to memory subsets, naive subsets generally showed larger estimated richness. Clonotype sharing across several donors was observed for around 5% of naive CD4 clonotypes.

Sequencing input: memory CD8+ T cells sorted from blood. Indicated subset: CD45RO+ cells pooled with CCR7-negative TemRA cells. The genes are TRBV18 and TRBJ2-7; tentatively, D is TRBD1 (5 bases). The clonotype was recovered from a man between 25 and 39 years old in good health. CDR3 coding DNA: TGTGCCAGCTCACCCCTCCTCGACAGCCTCTACGAGCAGTACTTC. Translated, it gives CASSPLLDSLYEQYF. Full variable domain (missing parts from reference TRBV18 and TRBJ2-7): NAGVMQNPRHLVRRRGQEARLRCSPMKGHSHVYWYRQLPEEGLKFMVYLQKENIIDESGMPKERFSAEFPKEGPSILRIQQVVRGDSAAYFCASSPLLDSLYEQYFGPGTRLTVT.